What follows describes a single T cell receptor (beta chain). Germline CDR1 is SGHDT and CDR2 is YYEEEE. V was pared by 10 bases and J by 2 bases, with 8 bases of the junction left unmatched. The length of the CDR3 is 16 residues. Assay used: immunoSEQ multiplex PCR; TCRdb lists only in-frame clones, some missing. The sample contains some 56,000 clones, about 94% of which appear only once. This specimen comes from a study of technical replicates of blood from a handful of donors. The TCR sequence derives from a human donor in good health. Some clones in this sample may be carry-over from other donors' samples. The source material was PBMCs. The V and J genes are TRBV5-6 and TRBJ2-5; TRBD2 matches 16 bases. CDR3 amino acids: CASAGTSGRGQETQYF. The CDR3 nucleotides are TGTGCCTCGGCGGGGACTAGCGGGAGGGGGCAAGAGACCCAGTACTTC.